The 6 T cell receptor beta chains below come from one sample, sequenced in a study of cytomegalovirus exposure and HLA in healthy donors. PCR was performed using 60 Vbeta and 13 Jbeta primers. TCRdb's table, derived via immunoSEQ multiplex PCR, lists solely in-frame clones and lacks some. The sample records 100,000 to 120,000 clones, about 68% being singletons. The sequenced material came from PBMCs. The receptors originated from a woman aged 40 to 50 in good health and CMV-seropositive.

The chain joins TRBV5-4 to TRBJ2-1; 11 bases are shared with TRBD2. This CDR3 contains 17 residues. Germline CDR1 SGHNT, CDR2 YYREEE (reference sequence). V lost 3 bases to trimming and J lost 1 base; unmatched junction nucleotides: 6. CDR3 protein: CASSSMLAGGSYNEQFF. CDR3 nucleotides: TGTGCCAGCAGCTCAATGCTAGCGGGGGGTTCCTACAATGAGCAGTTCTTC.

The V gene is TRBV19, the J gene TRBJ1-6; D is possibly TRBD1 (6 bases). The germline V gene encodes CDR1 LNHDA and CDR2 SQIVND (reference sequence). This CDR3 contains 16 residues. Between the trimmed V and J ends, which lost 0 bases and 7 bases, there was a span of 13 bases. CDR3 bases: TGTGCCAGTAGTATAGATCGGGGTCAGGGGAATTCACCCCTCCACTTT. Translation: CASSIDRGQGNSPLHF.

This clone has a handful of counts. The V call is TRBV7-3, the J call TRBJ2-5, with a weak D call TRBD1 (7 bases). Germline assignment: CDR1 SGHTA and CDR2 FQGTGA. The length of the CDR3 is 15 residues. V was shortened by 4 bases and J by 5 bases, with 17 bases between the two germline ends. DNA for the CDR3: TGTGCCAGCAGCTATAATAAGGGGGCGGGGGAGACCCAGTACTTC. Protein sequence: CASSYNKGAGETQYF.

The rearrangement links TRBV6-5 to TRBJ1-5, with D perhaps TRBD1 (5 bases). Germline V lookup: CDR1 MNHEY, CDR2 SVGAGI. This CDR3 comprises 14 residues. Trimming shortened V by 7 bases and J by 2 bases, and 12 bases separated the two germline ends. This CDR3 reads CASTPGGGNQPQHF. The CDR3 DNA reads TGTGCCAGCACCCCCGGGGGGGGCAATCAGCCCCAGCATTTT.

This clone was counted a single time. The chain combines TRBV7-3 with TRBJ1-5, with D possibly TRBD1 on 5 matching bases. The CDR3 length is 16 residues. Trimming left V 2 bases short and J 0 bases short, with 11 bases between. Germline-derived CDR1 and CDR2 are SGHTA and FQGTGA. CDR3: CASSLHHRNSNQPQHF. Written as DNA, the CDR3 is TGTGCCAGCAGCTTACACCACAGGAATAGCAATCAGCCCCAGCATTTT.

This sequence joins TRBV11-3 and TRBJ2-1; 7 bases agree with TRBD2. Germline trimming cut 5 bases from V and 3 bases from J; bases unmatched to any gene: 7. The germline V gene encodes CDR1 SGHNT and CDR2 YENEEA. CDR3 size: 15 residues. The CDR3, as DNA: TGTGCCAGCAGCACAAGACGGGGGGACTACAATGAGCAGTTCTTC. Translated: CASSTRRGDYNEQFF.